This T cell receptor beta chain derives from a study of beta chain features in type 1 diabetes. Points from the study as a whole: In every one of the four CD4+ subsets, TCRB CDR3s were moderately but significantly shorter in Type 1 diabetes patients. Sequencing of cDNA might inflate the share of cells that strongly express TCR.

Expressed TCRB transcripts got sequenced, as all isolated RNA was reverse transcribed. Sequencing was performed with immunoSEQ multiplex PCR; in TCRdb, only in-frame clones are kept and a portion is missing. The sample holds approximately 600,000 clones, around 11% seen once. This clone turned up a few times. The antigen is not known. The ends were cut back, 4 bases at V and 3 bases at J, with 16 bases in the middle. There are 15 residues in the CDR3. The V gene's germline CDR1 is LNHDA and CDR2 SQIVND (reference sequence). This TCR derives from a man aged 30-40 years with type 1 diabetes. What was sequenced was naive CD4+ T cells from blood. The chain joins TRBV19 to TRBJ2-7; D gene ambiguous. CDR3 sequence reads: CASSKQAAEFYEQYF. The CDR3 bases are TGTGCCAGTAGTAAGCAGGCCGCGGAATTCTACGAGCAGTACTTC.